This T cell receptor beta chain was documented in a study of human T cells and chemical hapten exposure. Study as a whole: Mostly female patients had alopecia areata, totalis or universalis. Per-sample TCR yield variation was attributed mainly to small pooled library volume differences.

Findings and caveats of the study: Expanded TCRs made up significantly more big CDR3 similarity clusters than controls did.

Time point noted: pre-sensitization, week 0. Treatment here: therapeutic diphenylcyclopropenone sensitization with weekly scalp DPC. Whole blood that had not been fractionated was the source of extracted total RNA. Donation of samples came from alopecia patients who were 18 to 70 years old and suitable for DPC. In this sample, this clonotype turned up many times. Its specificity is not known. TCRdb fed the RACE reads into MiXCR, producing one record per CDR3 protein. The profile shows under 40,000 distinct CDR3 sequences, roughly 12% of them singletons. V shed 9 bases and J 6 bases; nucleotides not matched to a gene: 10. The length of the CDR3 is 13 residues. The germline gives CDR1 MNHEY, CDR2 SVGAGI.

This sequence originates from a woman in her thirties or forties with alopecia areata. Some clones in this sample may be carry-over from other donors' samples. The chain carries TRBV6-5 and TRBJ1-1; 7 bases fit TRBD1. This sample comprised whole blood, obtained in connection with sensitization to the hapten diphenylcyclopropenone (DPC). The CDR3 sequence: CASKWTGLAEAFF. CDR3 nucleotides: TGTGCCAGTAAATGGACAGGCCTAGCTGAAGCTTTCTTT.